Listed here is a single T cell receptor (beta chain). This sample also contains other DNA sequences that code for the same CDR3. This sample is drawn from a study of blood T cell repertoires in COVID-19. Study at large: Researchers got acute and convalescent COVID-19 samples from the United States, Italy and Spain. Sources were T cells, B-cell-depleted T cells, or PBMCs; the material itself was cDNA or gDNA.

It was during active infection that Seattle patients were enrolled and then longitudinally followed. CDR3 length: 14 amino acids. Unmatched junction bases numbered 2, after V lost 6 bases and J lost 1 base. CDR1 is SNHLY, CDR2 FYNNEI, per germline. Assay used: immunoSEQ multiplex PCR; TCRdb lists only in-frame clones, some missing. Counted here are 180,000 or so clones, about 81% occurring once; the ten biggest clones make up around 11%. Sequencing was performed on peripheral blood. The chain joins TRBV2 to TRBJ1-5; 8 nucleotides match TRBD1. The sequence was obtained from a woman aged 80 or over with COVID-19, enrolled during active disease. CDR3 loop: CASRRQGSNQPQHF. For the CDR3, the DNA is TGTGCCAGCAGGAGACAGGGGAGCAATCAGCCCCAGCATTTT.